The T cell receptor (beta chain) under discussion was sequenced for a study of cytomegalovirus exposure and HLA in healthy donors. Study background: Around 180 million T cells yielded about 120 million unique TCR beta sequences, as an earlier analysis found. The study's early data release held about 85 million unique TCRs from HLA-typed donors.

A remark on this clone: Its antigen remains unknown.

The PCR made use of 60 Vbeta and 13 Jbeta primers. Produced via immunoSEQ multiplex PCR; TCRdb's table is partial and in-frame only. The repertoire holds approximately 170,000 clones, with around two thirds as singletons. Overall study results and limits: In a later analysis, a missense DCLRE1C variant was linked to TCR beta V- and J-gene trimming. Analyzed later, most CMV-associated TCR beta chains appeared HLA-restricted.

Per the germline V gene, CDR1 is LNHDA and CDR2 is SQIVND (reference sequence). The CDR3 is made up of 15 amino acids. The trim removed 5 bases at V and 5 bases at J, leaving 9 bases unmatched. The chain links TRBV19 to TRBJ2-7; TRBD1 agrees at 10 bases. The sequencing input was PBMCs. This TCR came from a man aged 50-60 years in good health and CMV-seronegative. In DNA, the CDR3 is TGTGCCAGTAGTGCTTCCGGGACAGGGGTAAACGAGCAGTACTTC. Its translation: CASSASGTGVNEQYF. The variable domain in full, with the rest retrieved from reference TRBV19 and TRBJ2-7, is DGGITQSPKYLFRKEGQNVTLSCEQNLNHDAMYWYRQDPGQGLRLIYYSQIVNDFQKGDIAEGYSVSREKKESFPLTVTSAQKNPTAFYLCASSASGTGVNEQYFGPGTRLTVT.